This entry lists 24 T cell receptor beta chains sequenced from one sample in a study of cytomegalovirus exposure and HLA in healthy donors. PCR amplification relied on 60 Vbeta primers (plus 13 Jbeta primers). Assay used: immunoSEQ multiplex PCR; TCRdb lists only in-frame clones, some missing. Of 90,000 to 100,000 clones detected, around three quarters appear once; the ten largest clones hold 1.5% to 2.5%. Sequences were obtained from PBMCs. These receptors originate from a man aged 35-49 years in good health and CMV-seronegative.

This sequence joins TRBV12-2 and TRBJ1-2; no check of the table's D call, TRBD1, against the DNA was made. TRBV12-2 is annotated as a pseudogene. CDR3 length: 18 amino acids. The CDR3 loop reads CASRYRGQGASFNYGYTF. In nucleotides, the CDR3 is TGTGCAAGTCGATATAGGGGACAGGGGGCGAGTTTTAACTATGGCTACACCTTC.

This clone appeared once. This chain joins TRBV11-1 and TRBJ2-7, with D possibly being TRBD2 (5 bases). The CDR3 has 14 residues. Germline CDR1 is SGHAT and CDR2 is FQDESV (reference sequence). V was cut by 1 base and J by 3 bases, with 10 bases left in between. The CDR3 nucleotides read TGTGCCAGCAGCTTAGGCGGGTATTACTACGAGCAGTACTTC. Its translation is CASSLGGYYYEQYF.

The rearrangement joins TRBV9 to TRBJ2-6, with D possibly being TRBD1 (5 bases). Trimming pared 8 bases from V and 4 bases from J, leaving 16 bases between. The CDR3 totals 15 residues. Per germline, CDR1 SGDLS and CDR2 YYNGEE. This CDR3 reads CARHVRGPGANVLTF. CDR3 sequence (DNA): TGTGCCAGACACGTTAGGGGTCCCGGGGCCAACGTCCTGACTTTC.

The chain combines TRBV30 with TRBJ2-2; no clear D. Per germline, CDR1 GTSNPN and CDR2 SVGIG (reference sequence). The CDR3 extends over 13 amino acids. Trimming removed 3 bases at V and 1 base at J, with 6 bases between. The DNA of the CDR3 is TGTGCCTGGAGGCACGGGAACACCGGGGAGCTGTTTTTT. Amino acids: CAWRHGNTGELFF.

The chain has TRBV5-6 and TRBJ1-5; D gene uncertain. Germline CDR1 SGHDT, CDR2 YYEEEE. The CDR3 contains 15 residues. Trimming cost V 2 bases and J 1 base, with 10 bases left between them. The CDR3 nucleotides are TGTGCCAGCAGCTTAGGCGGCCCAAGCAATCAGCCCCAGCATTTT. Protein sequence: CASSLGGPSNQPQHF.

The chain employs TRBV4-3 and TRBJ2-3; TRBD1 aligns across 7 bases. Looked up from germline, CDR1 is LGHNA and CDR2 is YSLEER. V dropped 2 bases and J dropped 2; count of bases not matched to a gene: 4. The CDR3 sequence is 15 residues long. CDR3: CASSQWTGDTDTQYF. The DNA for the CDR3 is TGCGCCAGCAGCCAATGGACAGGCGACACAGATACGCAGTATTTT.

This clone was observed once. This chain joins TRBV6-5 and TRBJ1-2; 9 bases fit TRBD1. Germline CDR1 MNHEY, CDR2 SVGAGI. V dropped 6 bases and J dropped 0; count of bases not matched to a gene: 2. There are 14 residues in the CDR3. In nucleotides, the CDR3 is TGTGCCAGCAGAAGACAGGGGGCTAACTATGGCTACACCTTC. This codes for CASRRQGANYGYTF.

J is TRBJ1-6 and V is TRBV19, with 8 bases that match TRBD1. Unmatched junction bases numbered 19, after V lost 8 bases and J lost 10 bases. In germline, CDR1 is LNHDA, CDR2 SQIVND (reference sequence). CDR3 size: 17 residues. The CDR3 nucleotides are TGTGCCAGTCGAGCTTCACAGGGGGACCCAAGAAGGTCACCCCTCCACTTT. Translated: CASRASQGDPRRSPLHF.

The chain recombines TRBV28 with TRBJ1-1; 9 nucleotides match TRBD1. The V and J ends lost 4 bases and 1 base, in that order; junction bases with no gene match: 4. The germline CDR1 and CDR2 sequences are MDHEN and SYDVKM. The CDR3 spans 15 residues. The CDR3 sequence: CASSSPQGANTEAFF. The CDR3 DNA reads TGTGCCAGCAGTTCTCCACAGGGGGCGAACACTGAAGCTTTCTTT.

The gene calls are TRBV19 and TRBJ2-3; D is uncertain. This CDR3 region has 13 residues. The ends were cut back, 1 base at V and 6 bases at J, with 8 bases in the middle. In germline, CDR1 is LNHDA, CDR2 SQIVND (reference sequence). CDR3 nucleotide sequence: TGTGCCAGTAGTATAGTTCCGCGGGATACGCAGTATTTT. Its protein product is CASSIVPRDTQYF.

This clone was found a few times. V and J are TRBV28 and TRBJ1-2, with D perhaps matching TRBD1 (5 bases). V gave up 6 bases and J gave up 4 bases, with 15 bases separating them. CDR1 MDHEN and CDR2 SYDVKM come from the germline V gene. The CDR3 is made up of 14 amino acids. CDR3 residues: CASSPSGRSYGYTF. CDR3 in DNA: TGTGCCAGCAGCCCCTCAGGGCGCAGCTATGGCTACACCTTC.

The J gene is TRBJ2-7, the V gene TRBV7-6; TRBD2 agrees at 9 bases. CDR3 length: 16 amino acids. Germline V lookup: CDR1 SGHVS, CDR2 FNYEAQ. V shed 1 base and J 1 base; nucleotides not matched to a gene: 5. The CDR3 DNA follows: TGTGCCAGCAGCTTAGACGCTAGCGGGAAGTCCTACGAGCAGTACTTC. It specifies CASSLDASGKSYEQYF.

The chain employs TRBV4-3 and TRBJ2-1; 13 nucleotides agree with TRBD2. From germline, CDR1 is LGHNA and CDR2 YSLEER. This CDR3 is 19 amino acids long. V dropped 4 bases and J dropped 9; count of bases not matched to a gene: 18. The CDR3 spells CASSPKTSGRSSRGGEQFF. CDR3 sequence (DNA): TGCGCCAGCAGCCCCAAGACTAGCGGGAGGTCCTCACGGGGTGGTGAGCAGTTCTTC.

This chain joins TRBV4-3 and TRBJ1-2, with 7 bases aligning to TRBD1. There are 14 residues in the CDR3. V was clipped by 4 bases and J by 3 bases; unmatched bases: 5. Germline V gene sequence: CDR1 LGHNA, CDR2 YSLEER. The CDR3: CASSPWDSYYGYTF. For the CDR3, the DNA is TGCGCCAGCAGCCCCTGGGACAGCTACTATGGCTACACCTTC.

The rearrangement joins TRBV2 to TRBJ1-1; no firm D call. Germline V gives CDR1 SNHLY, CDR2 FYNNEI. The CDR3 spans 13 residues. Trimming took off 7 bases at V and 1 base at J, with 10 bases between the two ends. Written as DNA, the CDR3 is TGTGCCAGCACCAGGCACGGGAACACTGAAGCTTTCTTT. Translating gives CASTRHGNTEAFF.

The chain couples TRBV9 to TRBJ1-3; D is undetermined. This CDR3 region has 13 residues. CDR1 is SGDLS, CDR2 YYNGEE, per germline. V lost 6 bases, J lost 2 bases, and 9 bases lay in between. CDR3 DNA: TGTGCCAGCACCCCGACTACTGGAAACACCATATATTTT. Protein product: CASTPTTGNTIYF.

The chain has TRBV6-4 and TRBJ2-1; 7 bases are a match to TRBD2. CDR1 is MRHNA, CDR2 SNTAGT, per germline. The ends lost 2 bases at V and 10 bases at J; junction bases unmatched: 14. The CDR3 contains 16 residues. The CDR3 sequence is CASSDVAGASLVEQFF. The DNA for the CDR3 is TGTGCCAGCAGTGACGTAGCGGGTGCTTCCTTGGTCGAGCAGTTCTTC.

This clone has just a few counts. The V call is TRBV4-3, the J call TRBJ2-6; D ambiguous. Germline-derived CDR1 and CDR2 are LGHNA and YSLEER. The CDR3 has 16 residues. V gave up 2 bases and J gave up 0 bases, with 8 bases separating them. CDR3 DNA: TGCGCCAGCAGCCAATATTTCTACTCTGGGGCCAACGTCCTGACTTTC. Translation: CASSQYFYSGANVLTF.

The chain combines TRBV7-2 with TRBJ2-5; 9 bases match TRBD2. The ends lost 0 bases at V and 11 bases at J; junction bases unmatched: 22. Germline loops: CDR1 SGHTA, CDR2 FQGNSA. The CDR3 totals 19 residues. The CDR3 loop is CASSLAPPQAGGQRAEQYF. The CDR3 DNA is TGTGCCAGCAGCTTAGCACCCCCGCAAGCGGGAGGCCAGCGAGCGGAGCAGTACTTC.

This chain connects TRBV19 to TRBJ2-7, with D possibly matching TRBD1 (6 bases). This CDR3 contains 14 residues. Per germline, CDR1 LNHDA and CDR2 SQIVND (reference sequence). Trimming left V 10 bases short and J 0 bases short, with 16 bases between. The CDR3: CATGPQGSSYEQYF. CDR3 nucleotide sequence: TGTGCCACCGGTCCACAGGGTTCCTCCTACGAGCAGTACTTC. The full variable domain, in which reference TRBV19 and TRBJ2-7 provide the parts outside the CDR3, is DGGITQSPKYLFRKEGQNVTLSCEQNLNHDAMYWYRQDPGQGLRLIYYSQIVNDFQKGDIAEGYSVSREKKESFPLTVTSAQKNPTAFYLCATGPQGSSYEQYFGPGTRLTVT.

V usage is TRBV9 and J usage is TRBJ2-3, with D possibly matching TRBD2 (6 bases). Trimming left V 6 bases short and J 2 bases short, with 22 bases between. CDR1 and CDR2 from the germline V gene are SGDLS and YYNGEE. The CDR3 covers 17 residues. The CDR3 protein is CASNLEGAKSYTDTQYF. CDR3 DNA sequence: TGTGCCAGCAACCTGGAGGGAGCGAAGTCCTACACAGATACGCAGTATTTT.

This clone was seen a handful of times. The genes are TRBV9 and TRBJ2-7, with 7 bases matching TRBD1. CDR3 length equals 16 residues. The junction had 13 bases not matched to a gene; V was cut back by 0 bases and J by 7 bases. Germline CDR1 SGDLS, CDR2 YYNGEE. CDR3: CASSVGVTGMEREQYF. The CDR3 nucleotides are TGTGCCAGCAGCGTAGGGGTGACAGGGATGGAGCGGGAGCAGTACTTC.

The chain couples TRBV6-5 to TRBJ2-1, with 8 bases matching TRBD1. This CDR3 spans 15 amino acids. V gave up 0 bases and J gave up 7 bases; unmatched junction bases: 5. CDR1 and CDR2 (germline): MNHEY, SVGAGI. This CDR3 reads CASSYSTGVVNEQFF. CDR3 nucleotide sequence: TGTGCCAGCAGTTACTCGACAGGGGTTGTGAATGAGCAGTTCTTC.

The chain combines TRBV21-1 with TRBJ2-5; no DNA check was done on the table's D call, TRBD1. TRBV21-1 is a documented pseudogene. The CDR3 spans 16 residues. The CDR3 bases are TGTGCCAGCAGCTCTCCGAAGGACAGGGATCCCCGGGCCCAGTACTTC. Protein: CASSSPKDRDPRAQYF.